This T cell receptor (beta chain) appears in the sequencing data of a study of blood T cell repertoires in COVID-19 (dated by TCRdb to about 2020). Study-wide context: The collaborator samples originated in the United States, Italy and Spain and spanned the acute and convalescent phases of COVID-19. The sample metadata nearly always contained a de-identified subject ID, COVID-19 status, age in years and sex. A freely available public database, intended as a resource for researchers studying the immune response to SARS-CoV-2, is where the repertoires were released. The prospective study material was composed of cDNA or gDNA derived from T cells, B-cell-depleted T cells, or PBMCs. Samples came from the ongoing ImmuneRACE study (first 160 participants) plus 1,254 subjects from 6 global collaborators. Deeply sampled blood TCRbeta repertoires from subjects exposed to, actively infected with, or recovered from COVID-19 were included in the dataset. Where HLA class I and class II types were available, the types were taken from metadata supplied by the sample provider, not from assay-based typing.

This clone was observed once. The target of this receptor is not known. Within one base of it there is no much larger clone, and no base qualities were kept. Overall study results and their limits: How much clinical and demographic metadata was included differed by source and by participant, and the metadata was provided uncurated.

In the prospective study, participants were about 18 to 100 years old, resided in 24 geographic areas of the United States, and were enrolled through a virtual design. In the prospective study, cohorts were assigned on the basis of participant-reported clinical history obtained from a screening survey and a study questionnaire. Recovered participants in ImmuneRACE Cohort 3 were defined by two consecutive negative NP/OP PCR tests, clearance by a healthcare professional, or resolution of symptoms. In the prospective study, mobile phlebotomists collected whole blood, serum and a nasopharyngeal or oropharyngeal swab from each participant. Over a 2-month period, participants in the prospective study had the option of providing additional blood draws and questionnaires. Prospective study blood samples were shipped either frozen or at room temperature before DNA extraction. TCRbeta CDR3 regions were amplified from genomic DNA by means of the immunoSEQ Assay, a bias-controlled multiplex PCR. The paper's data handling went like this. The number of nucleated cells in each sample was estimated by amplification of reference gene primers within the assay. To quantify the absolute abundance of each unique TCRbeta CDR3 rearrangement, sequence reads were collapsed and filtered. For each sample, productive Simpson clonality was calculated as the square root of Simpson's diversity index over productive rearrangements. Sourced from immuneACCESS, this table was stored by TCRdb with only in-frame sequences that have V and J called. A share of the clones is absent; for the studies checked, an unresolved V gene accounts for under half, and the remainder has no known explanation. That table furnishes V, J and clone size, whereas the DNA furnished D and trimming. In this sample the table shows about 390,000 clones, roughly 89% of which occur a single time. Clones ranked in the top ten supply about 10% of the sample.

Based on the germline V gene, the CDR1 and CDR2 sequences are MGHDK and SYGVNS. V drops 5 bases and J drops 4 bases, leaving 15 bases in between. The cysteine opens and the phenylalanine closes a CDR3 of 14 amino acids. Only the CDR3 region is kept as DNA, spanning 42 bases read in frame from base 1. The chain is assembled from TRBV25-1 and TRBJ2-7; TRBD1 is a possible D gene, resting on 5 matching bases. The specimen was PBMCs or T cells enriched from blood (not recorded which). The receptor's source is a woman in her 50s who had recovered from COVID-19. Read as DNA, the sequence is TGTGCCAGCAGTAGGGGTGGTATTTGGTACGAGCAGTACTTC. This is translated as CASSRGGIWYEQYF.